The 20 T cell receptor beta chains below all came from one sample that was sequenced in a study of cytomegalovirus exposure and HLA in healthy donors. PCR amplification relied on 60 Vbeta primers (plus 13 Jbeta primers). Generated by immunoSEQ multiplex PCR, the TCRdb table keeps only in-frame clones and is missing some. The repertoire includes around 150,000 clones, approximately 77% of them detected once, and more than 3% sits in the top ten. Specimen: PBMCs. These receptors came from a man aged 30-40 years in good health and CMV-seropositive.

In regard to this clone: The sample has other DNA sequences that encode this CDR3 too. This chain uses TRBV30 with TRBJ2-7; 8 bases are shared with TRBD1. The V and J ends lost 5 bases and 3 bases, in that order; junction bases with no gene match: 3. This CDR3 has 12 residues. The V gene's germline CDR1 is GTSNPN and CDR2 SVGIG (reference sequence). The chain's CDR3 is CAWGQGSYEQYF. The CDR3 DNA reads as TGTGCCTGGGGACAGGGAAGCTACGAGCAGTACTTC.

The V call is TRBV28, the J call TRBJ2-7, with 10 bases lining up with TRBD1. CDR3 length: 15 amino acids. CDR1 is MDHEN, CDR2 SYDVKM, per germline. Trimming cost V 5 bases and J 3 bases; bases outside gene matches: 7. CDR3 protein: CASSANGQGGYEQYF. For the CDR3, the DNA is TGTGCCAGCAGTGCAAACGGACAGGGGGGCTACGAGCAGTACTTC.

The chain is built from TRBV2 and TRBJ2-5; 14 nucleotides align to TRBD2. Trimming took 6 bases from V and 7 from J; bases not matched to a gene: 7. The CDR3 is made up of 15 amino acids. Germline V gene lookup returns CDR1 SNHLY and CDR2 FYNNEI. CDR3 loop: CASSGRLAGGRTQYF. DNA of the CDR3: TGTGCCAGCAGCGGGAGACTAGCGGGGGGGAGGACCCAGTACTTC.

This clone was counted a few times. The rearrangement joins TRBV2 to TRBJ2-5; D remains unclear. The CDR3 sequence is 13 residues long. Trimming took off 8 bases at V and 2 bases at J, with 12 bases between the two ends. The germline gives CDR1 SNHLY, CDR2 FYNNEI. CDR3 residues: CASGVDLQETQYF. The CDR3 nucleotides are TGTGCCAGCGGTGTAGACTTACAAGAGACCCAGTACTTC.

V usage is TRBV28 and J usage is TRBJ2-6; tentative D call: TRBD2 (6 bases). V was trimmed by 8 bases and J by 2 bases, leaving 19 bases between them. Germline V gene sequence: CDR1 MDHEN, CDR2 SYDVKM. This CDR3 is built from 17 residues. In DNA, the CDR3 is TGTGCCAGCGCCATTCCGGGACTTCGTCCTGGGGCCAACGTCCTGACTTTC. It codes for CASAIPGLRPGANVLTF.

The chain carries TRBV4-3 and TRBJ2-7; TRBD1 might be the D (6 bases). Trimming shortened V by 0 bases and J by 3 bases, and 12 bases separated the two germline ends. There are 15 residues in the CDR3. CDR1 and CDR2 (germline): LGHNA, YSLEER. The CDR3 reads CASSQDRSGVYEQYF. The CDR3 DNA follows: TGCGCCAGCAGCCAAGATCGGTCAGGGGTCTACGAGCAGTACTTC.

V usage is TRBV5-1 and J usage is TRBJ2-5; 9 nucleotides match TRBD1. The CDR3 length is 16 residues. Per the germline V gene, CDR1 is SGHRS and CDR2 is YFSETQ. The J segment lost 5 bases and the V segment lost 1 base, leaving 9 bases of the junction unmatched. The CDR3: CASSLIGTGFRETQYF. The CDR3 bases are TGCGCCAGCAGCTTGATCGGGACAGGGTTTCGTGAGACCCAGTACTTC.

This clone was seen only a few times. This chain connects TRBV9 to TRBJ1-4, with D perhaps matching TRBD1 (5 bases). This CDR3 is 15 amino acids long. V dropped 3 bases and J dropped 3 bases, with 12 bases sitting between them. Looked up from germline, CDR1 is SGDLS and CDR2 is YYNGEE. The CDR3 spells CASSAGGSANEKLFF. CDR3 bases: TGTGCCAGCAGCGCGGGGGGTAGTGCTAATGAAAAACTGTTTTTT.

This clone was counted once. This rearrangement joins TRBV27 to TRBJ2-7, with D perhaps matching TRBD1 (6 bases). Looked up from germline, CDR1 is MNHEY and CDR2 is SMNVEV (reference sequence). There are 15 residues in the CDR3. The V gene lost 0 bases and the J gene lost 2 bases, with 11 bases spanning the gap. This CDR3 reads CASSLSTGSPYEQYF. The CDR3 bases are TGTGCCAGCAGTTTATCAACAGGGTCGCCCTACGAGCAGTACTTC.

The chain couples TRBV27 to TRBJ1-2, with 9 bases aligning to TRBD1. This CDR3 has 15 residues. Germline assignment: CDR1 MNHEY and CDR2 SMNVEV (reference sequence). V was pared by 0 bases and J by 9 bases, with 8 bases of the junction left unmatched. The CDR3 region is CASSLSMGQGYSYTF. The CDR3 nucleotides read TGTGCCAGCAGTTTATCGATGGGACAGGGTTACAGCTACACCTTC.

The rearrangement joins TRBV2 to TRBJ2-5; D gene uncertain. CDR1 is SNHLY, CDR2 FYNNEI, per germline. There are 14 residues in the CDR3. V lost 3 bases and J lost 1, with 9 bases in between. As DNA, the CDR3 is TGTGCCAGCAGTGATTTTCTAGTCCAAGAGACCCAGTACTTC. Amino acids: CASSDFLVQETQYF. Full variable domain (remainder filled in from reference TRBV2 and TRBJ2-5): EPEVTQTPSHQVTQMGQEVILRCVPISNHLYFYWYRQILGQKVEFLVSFYNNEISEKSEIFDDQFSVERPDGSNFTLKIRSTKLEDSAMYFCASSDFLVQETQYFGPGTRLLVL.

This chain joins TRBV5-6 and TRBJ2-7; 7 bases align to TRBD1. Unmatched junction bases numbered 4, after V lost 4 bases and J lost 0 bases. The CDR3 extends over 14 amino acids. CDR1 and CDR2 (germline): SGHDT, YYEEEE. The chain's CDR3 is CASSLGQSSYEQYF. As DNA, the CDR3 is TGTGCCAGCAGCCTGGGACAGTCCTCCTACGAGCAGTACTTC.

CDR3 residues: CASSVGGLGIQYF. In DNA form, the CDR3 reads TGTGCCAGCAGCGTAGGGGGACTCGGCATCCAGTACTTC. The chain joins TRBV9 to TRBJ2-4; possible D gene TRBD2, 6 bases. CDR1 is SGDLS and CDR2 is YYNGEE in the germline V gene. Trimming took off 0 bases at V and 13 bases at J, with 14 bases between the two ends. The CDR3 sequence is 13 residues long. Based on the CDR3 plus reference TRBV9 and TRBJ2-4, the full variable domain is DSGVTQTPKHLITATGQRVTLRCSPRSGDLSVYWYQQSLDQGLQFLIQYYNGEERAKGNILERFSAQQFPDLHSELNLSSLELGDSALYFCASSVGGLGIQYFGAGTRLSVL.

This clone appeared once. The gene calls are TRBV5-5 and TRBJ2-5, with 8 bases that match TRBD1. Germline V lookup: CDR1 SGHKS, CDR2 YYEKEE (reference sequence). The CDR3 has 14 amino acids. The ends lost 4 bases at V and 2 bases at J; junction bases unmatched: 4. This CDR3 reads CASSQTGGQETQYF. The CDR3 DNA is TGTGCCAGCAGCCAAACAGGGGGACAAGAGACCCAGTACTTC.

J is TRBJ2-4 and V is TRBV7-8; 8 bases agree with TRBD2. The CDR3 sequence is 15 residues long. After removal of 0 bases from V and 6 bases from J, the junction contained 4 bases not matched to a gene. Germline CDR1 SGHVS, CDR2 FQNEAQ. CDR3 in amino acids: CASSLAGGAINIQYF. The DNA of the CDR3 is TGTGCCAGCAGCTTAGCCGGGGGGGCAATAAACATTCAGTACTTC.

In this sample, this clone turned up a few times. The genes are TRBV7-9 and TRBJ1-1; no firm D call. The germline V gene has CDR1 SEHNR and CDR2 FQNEAQ (reference sequence). The CDR3 has 14 amino acids. The germline V and J ends were trimmed by 2 bases and 2 bases, with 9 bases remaining between them. This CDR3 is CASSLFGGNTEAFF. In DNA, the CDR3 is TGTGCCAGCAGCTTATTTGGAGGTAACACTGAAGCTTTCTTT.

The table lists this clone with a count of one. The chain uses TRBV29-1 and TRBJ1-2; 10 bases fit TRBD1. V was pared by 8 bases and J by 6 bases, with 12 bases of the junction left unmatched. The CDR3 runs 14 residues. Germline V CDR1 and CDR2: SQVTM, ANQGSEA. CDR3: CSPRDRGSLNGYTF. The CDR3 DNA sequence: TGCAGCCCCCGGGACAGGGGAAGTTTAAATGGCTACACCTTC.

In its sample, this clone was seen once. The sample contains more than one DNA sequence encoding this CDR3. The V gene is TRBV28, the J gene TRBJ2-7; TRBD1 agrees at 10 bases. Germline values: CDR1 MDHEN, CDR2 SYDVKM. The J segment lost 4 bases and the V segment lost 4 bases, leaving 7 bases of the junction unmatched. The CDR3 is 15 residues long. CDR3 nucleotide sequence: TGTGCCAGCAGTTCCCATGGACAGGGGGGTTACGAGCAGTACTTC. Amino acids: CASSSHGQGGYEQYF.

The V and J genes are TRBV30 and TRBJ2-3, with 8 bases aligning to TRBD2. V dropped 5 bases and J dropped 3; count of bases not matched to a gene: 7. The CDR3 runs 14 residues. The germline V gene has CDR1 GTSNPN and CDR2 SVGIG (reference sequence). CDR3 sequence: CAWGGGGFTDTQYF. The DNA for the CDR3 is TGTGCCTGGGGGGGCGGGGGGTTTACAGATACGCAGTATTTT.

The gene calls are TRBV4-1 and TRBJ2-7, with a tentative D call TRBD1 (5 bases). V lost 3 bases and J lost 5, with 14 bases in between. CDR1 and CDR2 from the germline V gene are MGHRA and YSYEKL. CDR3 length equals 14 residues. The CDR3: CASSQGRSAHEQYF. The CDR3 DNA is TGCGCCAGCAGCCAGGGGCGAAGCGCCCACGAGCAGTACTTC.